This TCR beta chain was identified during a study of a mutant IDH1 vaccine in newly diagnosed glioma. The CDR3 extends over 14 amino acids. The V gene lost 2 bases and the J gene lost 3 bases, with 12 bases spanning the gap. Germline CDR1 and CDR2: SGHDT and YYEEEE. The time point denotes: week 11, during vaccination. Every single dose of the vaccine, 300 ug of mutant IDH1 20-mer peptide, came with topical imiquimod. The assay was immunoSEQ multiplex PCR, and TCRdb's table has in-frame clones only and misses some. This repertoire shows about 36,000 clones, around 80% found once; its top ten account for more than 12%. To note about this clone: Antigen specificity is unknown.

This sequence joins TRBV5-6 and TRBJ2-7; D is perhaps TRBD2 (7 bases). The source was peripheral blood mononuclear cells (PBMCs), collected from a glioma patient whose treatment included an IDH1 peptide vaccine. The clonotype was recovered from a woman under 40 with glioma. Some clones in this sample may be carry-over from other donors' samples. Written as DNA, the CDR3 is TGTGCCAGCAGCTTAGGGGGGAGGGTCTACGAGCAGTACTTC. This translates into CASSLGGRVYEQYF. The whole variable domain, remainder taken from reference TRBV5-6 and TRBJ2-7, is DAGVTQSPTHLIKTRGQQVTLRCSPKSGHDTVSWYQQALGQGPQFIFQYYEEEERQRGNFPDRFSGHQFPNYSSELNVNALLLGDSALYLCASSLGGRVYEQYFGPGTRLTVT.